The clone carrying this TCR beta chain was seen many times. Antigen: not known. Synthesis of cDNA was accomplished via 5'RACE employing 10-nucleotide random UMIs. One entry per CDR3 protein, called by TCRdb with MiXCR from the 5' RACE reads. The table has 55,000 to 75,000 distinct CDR3 sequences, under 2.5% seen once. The sample originates from a study of neurological immune-mediated disorders. Study at large: Of the approximately 34 patients with multiple sclerosis, 31 had relapsing-remitting MS, whereas the remaining 3 had secondary progressive MS.

Whole-study results and caveats: Multiple sclerosis, the disease with the least TCR clonal expansion, fell below healthy controls, whereas HTLV-1-associated myelopathy showed the most. Private repertoires in all groups were suggested by the absence of shared CDR3 amino acid sequences among expanded clones across subjects.

CDR3 length: 16 amino acids. V was clipped by 5 bases and J by 2 bases, with 18 bases between them. From germline, CDR1 is SGHTA and CDR2 FQGNSA. Sequencing was carried out using PBMCs. The chain couples TRBV7-2 to TRBJ2-5; D remains unclear. The sequence came from a middle-aged man with multiple sclerosis. The CDR3 is CASSKGPLGLQETQYF. CDR3 DNA: TGTGCCAGCAGCAAAGGCCCCCTGGGGTTGCAAGAGACCCAGTACTTC. The entire variable domain, with the rest obtained from reference TRBV7-2 and TRBJ2-5, is as follows: GAGVSQSPSNKVTEKGKDVELRCDPISGHTALYWYRQSLGQGLEFLIYFQGNSAPDKSGLPSDRFSAERTGGSVSTLTIQRTQQEDSAVYLCASSKGPLGLQETQYFGPGTRLLVL.